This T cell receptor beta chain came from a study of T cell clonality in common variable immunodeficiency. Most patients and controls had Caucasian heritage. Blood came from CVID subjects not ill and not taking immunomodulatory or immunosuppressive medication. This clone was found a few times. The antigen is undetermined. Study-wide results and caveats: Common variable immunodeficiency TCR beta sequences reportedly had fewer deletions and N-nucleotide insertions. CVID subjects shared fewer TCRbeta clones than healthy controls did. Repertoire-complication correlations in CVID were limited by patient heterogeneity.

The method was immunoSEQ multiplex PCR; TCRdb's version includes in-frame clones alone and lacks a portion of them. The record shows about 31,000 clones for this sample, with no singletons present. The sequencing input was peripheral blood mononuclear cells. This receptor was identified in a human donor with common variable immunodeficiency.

The CDR3 DNA, read in part, is TGTGCCAGCAGCCAAGGACAGGACCCCTCCTACGAG. Its translation is CASSQGQDPSYE. The whole CDR3 is CASSQGQDPSYEQYF. The chain has TRBV7-3 and TRBJ2-7; 7 bases match TRBD1. Sequencing ends 3 residues short of the CDR3 end; the germline J gene provides the rest. The V gene end was trimmed by 5 bases and the J gene end by 0 bases; junction bases not matched to a gene: 7. Germline CDR1 is SGHTA and CDR2 is FQGTGA. There are 15 residues in the CDR3.